The 16 T cell receptor beta chains listed next were all sequenced from one sample in a study of T cell responses to AZD1222 COVID-19 vaccine. Clones were sequenced by immunoSEQ multiplex PCR, and TCRdb holds only the in-frame ones, with some missing. The sample lists around 80,000 clones, 75% to 90% occurring once. Sequences were derived from peripheral blood, sampled 28 days after the second AZD1222 dose. The receptors originated from an adult who received the AZD1222 COVID-19 vaccine.

The chain has TRBV7-3 and TRBJ2-2; D perhaps matches TRBD1 (6 bases). The CDR3 covers 14 residues. V shed 5 bases and J shed 4 bases, with 11 bases lying between them. Germline CDR1 reads SGHTA; CDR2 reads FQGTGA. The CDR3 DNA reads TGTGCCAGCAGCCCGGGACACGCCACCGGGGAGCTGTTTTTT. This gives the protein CASSPGHATGELFF.

A single count supports this clone. CDR3 coding DNA: TGCGCCAGCAGCGTGGGACAACAAGAGACCCAGTACTTC. Residues: CASSVGQQETQYF. The chain joins TRBV5-1 to TRBJ2-5, with a tentative D call TRBD1 (6 bases). Germline CDR1 and CDR2: SGHRS and YFSETQ. V dropped 4 bases and J dropped 2 bases, with 9 bases sitting between them. CDR3 length equals 13 residues.

The genes are TRBV12-3 or TRBV12-4 and TRBJ1-2; the D is unclear. CDR3 length equals 12 residues. V dropped 6 bases and J dropped 4 bases, with 9 bases sitting between them. The CDR3 reads CASSPLFYGYTF. The CDR3 DNA is TGTGCCAGCAGCCCGTTGTTCTATGGCTACACCTTC.

This chain joins TRBV29-1 and TRBJ1-1; D might be TRBD1 (6 bases). This CDR3 is 13 amino acids long. The V and J ends lost 6 bases and 6 bases respectively, with 17 bases between them. Germline loops: CDR1 SQVTM, CDR2 ANQGSEA. Here the CDR3 reads CSVHRAEGSEAFF. CDR3 DNA sequence: TGCAGCGTACACAGGGCGGAAGGCTCTGAAGCTTTCTTT.

The chain is built from TRBV28 and TRBJ1-5; no clear D gene. The CDR3 has 14 amino acids. Germline lookup yields CDR1 MDHEN and CDR2 SYDVKM. Trimming cost V 6 bases and J 6 bases, with 15 bases left between them. CDR3 amino acids: CASREGMITQPQHF. CDR3 in DNA: TGTGCCAGCAGGGAAGGGATGATCACTCAGCCCCAGCATTTT.

This clone was recorded only once. The V and J genes are TRBV25-1 and TRBJ2-1; 9 nucleotides align to TRBD1. Unmatched junction bases numbered 8, after V lost 1 base and J lost 7 bases. The germline CDR1 and CDR2 sequences are MGHDK and SYGVNS. This CDR3 region has 16 residues. In DNA form, the CDR3 reads TGTGCCAGCAGTGAATTGTACGGGGACAGGGCAAATGAGCAGTTCTTC. Its translation is CASSELYGDRANEQFF.

The V and J genes are TRBV4-1 and TRBJ2-3, with 7 nucleotides matching TRBD2. J gave up 2 bases and V 0 bases, and 8 bases lay outside the gene matches. This CDR3 region has 17 residues. Germline CDR1 is MGHRA and CDR2 is YSYEKL. This CDR3 is CASSQDWGGGHTDTQYF. DNA of the CDR3: TGCGCCAGCAGCCAAGATTGGGGGGGAGGGCACACAGATACGCAGTATTTT.

The gene calls are TRBV18 and TRBJ1-6; the match to TRBD1 covers 9 bases. The CDR3 sequence is 15 residues long. V gave up 3 bases and J gave up 9 bases; unmatched junction bases: 6. Germline CDR1 is KGHSH and CDR2 is LQKENI. The CDR3 is CASSPSTGGSSPLHF. CDR3 in DNA: TGTGCCAGCTCACCCTCTACAGGGGGCTCTTCACCCCTCCACTTT.

In this sample, this clone turned up a few times. This chain joins TRBV19 and TRBJ1-6, with D possibly matching TRBD1 (5 bases). The CDR3 has 15 amino acids. Germline V gene lookup returns CDR1 LNHDA and CDR2 SQIVND (reference sequence). Trimming pared 5 bases from V and 7 bases from J, leaving 15 bases between. DNA for the CDR3: TGTGCCAGTAGTTCCGTCGGGCAGGGCAATTCACCCCTCCACTTT. The encoded protein is CASSSVGQGNSPLHF.

The CDR3 region is CASSQVVDSLSPLHF. In DNA, the CDR3 is TGTGCCAGCAGCCAAGTAGTGGACAGCCTTTCACCCCTCCACTTT. The chain employs TRBV4-2 and TRBJ1-6; D possibly corresponds to TRBD1 (6 bases). Germline CDR1 LGHNA, CDR2 YNFKEQ. With 1 base removed from V and 9 bases from J, the gap between germline ends came to 13 bases. The CDR3 consists of 15 residues.

In this sample, this clone turned up a few times. V gene TRBV29-1 combines with J gene TRBJ1-1; no firm D call. V lost 2 bases, J lost 4 bases, and 8 bases lay in between. This CDR3 region has 12 residues. Germline CDR1 is SQVTM and CDR2 is ANQGSEA. The chain's CDR3 is CSVEIYSTEAFF. CDR3 in DNA: TGCAGCGTTGAAATATACAGCACTGAAGCTTTCTTT.

This clone was observed once. The J gene is TRBJ2-3, the V gene TRBV7-2, with 11 bases lining up with TRBD2. Germline assignment: CDR1 SGHTA and CDR2 FQGNSA. Losses at the gene ends were 3 bases for V and 4 bases for J; bases not matched to a gene: 3. CDR3 size: 15 residues. Written as DNA, the CDR3 is TGTGCCAGCAGCTTCTATAGCGGGGGGGCAGATACGCAGTATTTT. It yields the protein CASSFYSGGADTQYF. Full variable domain (remainder filled in from reference TRBV7-2 and TRBJ2-3): GAGVSQSPSNKVTEKGKDVELRCDPISGHTALYWYRQSLGQGLEFLIYFQGNSAPDKSGLPSDRFSAERTGGSVSTLTIQRTQQEDSAVYLCASSFYSGGADTQYFGPGTRLTVL.

A few counts support this clone. This chain uses TRBV15 with TRBJ1-3; D not certain. The V gene lost 0 bases and the J gene lost 4 bases, with 1 base spanning the gap. Germline values: CDR1 LNHNV, CDR2 YYDKDF (reference sequence). This CDR3 has 12 residues. CDR3 DNA: TGTGCCACCAGCAGAGAGGGAAACACCATATATTTT. Translating gives CATSREGNTIYF.

This clone was seen a single time. The chain has TRBV7-6 and TRBJ1-4; D might be TRBD1 (6 bases). Germline V CDR1 and CDR2: SGHVS, FNYEAQ. V was clipped by 2 bases and J by 0 bases, with 13 bases between them. The CDR3 is 17 residues long. CDR3 sequence: CASSLKVGGATNEKLFF. The CDR3 DNA reads as TGTGCCAGCAGCTTAAAGGTCGGGGGCGCAACTAATGAAAAACTGTTTTTT.

V and J are TRBV25-1 and TRBJ2-2; no clear D gene. V dropped 7 bases and J dropped 4 bases, with 13 bases sitting between them. Germline-derived CDR1 and CDR2 are MGHDK and SYGVNS. The CDR3 is 14 residues long. The CDR3: CASTPRTGTGELFF. CDR3 coding DNA: TGTGCCAGCACCCCTAGGACGGGCACCGGGGAGCTGTTTTTT.

The chain is built from TRBV5-1 and TRBJ2-3; the match to TRBD1 covers 10 bases. This CDR3 has 16 amino acids. Germline CDR1 reads SGHRS; CDR2 reads YFSETQ. V lost 2 bases, J lost 1 base, and 4 bases stayed unmatched. The CDR3 coding sequence is TGCGCCAGCAGCTTAGCCGGGACAGGGGGCACAGATACGCAGTATTTT. It yields the protein CASSLAGTGGTDTQYF.